This TCR beta chain was identified during a study of long-term antiretroviral therapy in people with HIV. immunoSEQ v3.0 was run at survey level. Sequencing was designed to cover about 40,000-50,000 T-cell genomes in each sample. Libraries were prepared by immunoSEQ multiplex PCR; TCRdb keeps only in-frame clonotypes and omits some of them. The data show approximately 25,000 clones, 79% seen once. For this clone: As yet, its antigen is unknown. Other nucleotide sequences from this sample produce the same CDR3.

The CDR3 extends over 14 amino acids. Germline CDR1 and CDR2: SGHNT and YYREEE (reference sequence). With V trimmed by 4 bases and J by 3 bases, 7 bases remained unmatched. Study results and limitations: Every time point showed a repertoire led by clones expanded before ART.

The gene calls are TRBV5-4 and TRBJ2-7; 7 nucleotides align to TRBD1. The receptor's source is a man younger than 40 with HIV. The specimen comprised unsorted PBMCs, sampled 2.1 years after starting antiretroviral therapy. CDR3 nucleotides: TGTGCCAGCAGCCCACCCACAGGGGACTACGAGCAGTACTTC. The encoded protein is CASSPPTGDYEQYF. The full variable domain, rest sourced from reference TRBV5-4 and TRBJ2-7, is ETGVTQSPTHLIKTRGQQVTLRCSSQSGHNTVSWYQQALGQGPQFIFQYYREEENGRGNFPPRFSGLQFPNYSSELNVNALELDDSALYLCASSPPTGDYEQYFGPGTRLTVT.